Presented here are 32 T cell receptor beta chains from one specimen sequenced in a study of vaccination effects on CD4 cells after COVID-19. Antigen-specific CD4+ T cells were expanded (with viral peptide pools) by the ViraFEST assay ahead of sequencing. Isolation of CD4+ T cells took place after about ten days of culture. Recipients of the vaccine had no prior SARS-CoV-2 infection and negative nucleocapsid antibodies. Which antigens these TCRs recognize remains unknown. The assay was immunoSEQ multiplex PCR, and TCRdb's table has in-frame clones only and misses some. The sample yields under 40,000 clones, 73% seen once. Sequencing was performed on CD4+ T cells from PBMCs cultured with HCoV-OC43 spike peptides, taken before COVID-19 vaccination. Specified subset: HCoV-OC43 spike overlapping peptide pool stimulation. The receptors shown here come from a human donor who received a COVID-19 vaccine.

The chain is built from TRBV6-5 and TRBJ2-2; tentatively, D is TRBD2 (7 bases). The V gene lost 5 bases and the J gene lost 4 bases, with 11 bases spanning the gap. This CDR3 comprises 14 residues. The germline V gene encodes CDR1 MNHEY and CDR2 SVGAGI. The DNA of the CDR3 is TGTGCCAGCAGTCTCCGGGGGGCCACCGGGGAGCTGTTTTTT. Residues: CASSLRGATGELFF.

The chain links TRBV20-1 to TRBJ1-2; D uncertain. The germline V and J ends were trimmed by 4 bases and 3 bases, with 6 bases remaining between them. This CDR3 region has 11 residues. Per the germline V gene, CDR1 is DFQATT and CDR2 is SNEGSKA (reference sequence). The CDR3 protein is CSATDHYGYTF. Here the CDR3 DNA reads TGCAGTGCTACCGACCACTATGGCTACACCTTC.

This clone was found a few times. The V gene is TRBV18, the J gene TRBJ2-7, with TRBD1 matching 11 bases. The germline CDR1 and CDR2 sequences are KGHSH and LQKENI. The CDR3 length is 15 residues. The V segment lost 6 bases and the J segment 2 bases; nucleotides outside the gene matches: 6. The DNA of the CDR3 is TGTGCCAGCTCCCGTGGGGGACAGGGGGCCTACGAGCAGTACTTC. Translation gives CASSRGGQGAYEQYF.

This rearrangement joins TRBV4-2 to TRBJ1-1, with TRBD1 as a possible D gene (6 bases). The CDR3 spans 14 residues. Germline V gene lookup returns CDR1 LGHNA and CDR2 YNFKEQ. The ends were cut back, 6 bases at V and 5 bases at J, with 16 bases in the middle. CDR3 sequence: CASSRTQGTTEAFF. The CDR3 bases are TGTGCCAGCAGTCGTACGCAGGGGACGACTGAAGCTTTCTTT.

For the CDR3, the DNA is TGTGCCAGCAGCCAAGATTCGGGTAGCAATCAGCCCCAGCATTTT. As protein: CASSQDSGSNQPQHF. The chain is built from TRBV4-2 and TRBJ1-5; D remains unclear. The length of the CDR3 is 15 residues. Per the germline V gene, CDR1 is LGHNA and CDR2 is YNFKEQ. V gave up 0 bases and J gave up 0 bases, with 6 bases separating them.

This clone is a singleton in its sample. The chain combines TRBV14 with TRBJ2-3; no clear D gene. V gave up 3 bases and J gave up 3 bases, with 10 bases separating them. The CDR3 has 14 amino acids. Germline V gene data show CDR1 as SGHDN and CDR2 as FVKESK. The CDR3 protein is CASSQLELTDTQYF. Written as DNA, the CDR3 is TGTGCCAGCAGCCAGTTGGAACTGACAGATACGCAGTATTTT.

The chain has TRBV19 and TRBJ2-5, with D perhaps given as TRBD1 or TRBD2 (5 bases each). The V end was cut by 3 bases, the J end by 3 bases, with 11 bases between. The CDR3 has 14 amino acids. Germline V gene lookup returns CDR1 LNHDA and CDR2 SQIVND (reference sequence). The CDR3 region is CASSIWDGEETQYF. The CDR3 coding sequence is TGTGCCAGTAGTATTTGGGACGGAGAAGAGACCCAGTACTTC.

The chain joins TRBV6-6 to TRBJ1-2; D remains unclear. The CDR3 runs to 14 residues. The germline V gene encodes CDR1 MNHNY and CDR2 SVGAGI (reference sequence). Trimming left V 0 bases short and J 5 bases short, with 10 bases between. CDR3 sequence: CASSYSYTDYGYTF. Here the CDR3 DNA reads TGTGCCAGCAGTTACTCGTACACAGATTATGGCTACACCTTC.

The rearrangement joins TRBV19 to TRBJ1-1; the D is unclear. Germline lookup yields CDR1 LNHDA and CDR2 SQIVND (reference sequence). CDR3 length equals 14 residues. Trimming left V 0 bases short and J 4 bases short, with 9 bases between. In nucleotides, the CDR3 is TGTGCCAGTAGTATAGAGGGCCTCGTCACTGAAGCTTTCTTT. The encoded protein is CASSIEGLVTEAFF.

The chain is built from TRBV3-1 (or the pseudogene TRBV3-2) and TRBJ2-1; D is possibly TRBD1 (6 bases). The V end lost 4 bases, the J end lost 9 bases, and 16 bases lay between the germline ends. This CDR3 has 14 residues. Germline V CDR1 and CDR2: LGHDT, YNNKEL (reference sequence). The CDR3 sequence: CASSRAPQGTEQFF. DNA of the CDR3: TGTGCCAGCAGCCGAGCCCCCCAGGGGACTGAGCAGTTCTTC.

The chain combines TRBV28 with TRBJ1-2, with TRBD1 identical over 8 bases. The V gene's germline CDR1 is MDHEN and CDR2 SYDVKM. The ends lost 4 bases at V and 2 bases at J; junction bases unmatched: 6. The CDR3 length is 15 residues. CDR3: CASSYGQGLNYGYTF. CDR3 DNA sequence: TGTGCCAGCAGTTACGGACAGGGCCTAAACTATGGCTACACCTTC.

This rearrangement joins TRBV5-1 to TRBJ2-7; no firm D call. The germline V gene has CDR1 SGHRS and CDR2 YFSETQ. V dropped 0 bases and J dropped 2 bases, with 9 bases sitting between them. CDR3 size: 14 residues. This CDR3 reads CASSLVDATYEQYF. CDR3 nucleotide sequence: TGCGCCAGCAGCTTGGTGGATGCTACCTACGAGCAGTACTTC.

The V gene is TRBV10-3, the J gene TRBJ1-5; weak D call: TRBD1 (6 bases). The length of the CDR3 is 16 residues. Germline CDR1 is ENHRY and CDR2 is SYGVKD. V was cut by 0 bases and J by 1 base, with 10 bases left in between. CDR3 nucleotides: TGTGCCATCAGTGAGTCAGGCAGGGGAAGCAATCAGCCCCAGCATTTT. Translating gives CAISESGRGSNQPQHF.

The chain links TRBV7-9 to TRBJ1-1; no definite D call. Per the germline V gene, CDR1 is SEHNR and CDR2 is FQNEAQ (reference sequence). V was trimmed by 1 base and J by 4 bases, leaving 10 bases between them. The CDR3 spans 14 residues. The CDR3 DNA sequence: TGTGCCAGCAGCTTAGATGCGATATCCACTGAAGCTTTCTTT. This sequence encodes CASSLDAISTEAFF.

The chain is built from TRBV21-1 and TRBJ2-7. TRBV21-1 is annotated as a pseudogene. There are 15 residues in the CDR3. The CDR3 protein is CASSKDEGRDGEQYF. In nucleotides, the CDR3 is TGTGCCAGCAGCAAAGACGAGGGGCGAGACGGCGAGCAGTACTTC.

This clone has just a few counts. This sequence joins TRBV4-2 and TRBJ2-3; 13 bases map to TRBD2. The germline CDR1 and CDR2 sequences are LGHNA and YNFKEQ. V was clipped by 0 bases and J by 2 bases; unmatched bases: 2. CDR3 length equals 17 residues. This chain's CDR3 is CASSQDTSGGATDTQYF. CDR3 nucleotide sequence: TGTGCCAGCAGCCAAGATACTAGCGGGGGGGCCACAGATACGCAGTATTTT.

The chain couples TRBV28 to TRBJ2-7; D gene ambiguous. The CDR3 sequence is 14 residues long. Germline CDR1 reads MDHEN; CDR2 reads SYDVKM. Trimming pared 8 bases from V and 3 bases from J, leaving 17 bases between. CDR3 amino acids: CASAGGADVYEQYF. The DNA for the CDR3 is TGTGCCAGCGCCGGTGGCGCAGACGTCTACGAGCAGTACTTC.

CDR3 region: CASRRLTLTNTGELFF. The CDR3, as DNA: TGTGCCAGCAGACGTTTGACTCTTACCAACACCGGGGAGCTGTTTTTT. The chain is built from TRBV28 and TRBJ2-2; D remains unclear. The CDR3 runs 16 residues. V gave up 6 bases and J gave up 2 bases, with 16 bases separating them. The germline V gene encodes CDR1 MDHEN and CDR2 SYDVKM.

The chain uses TRBV5-1 and TRBJ1-3; D is unresolved. CDR3 length: 17 amino acids. Germline V gene lookup returns CDR1 SGHRS and CDR2 YFSETQ. V lost 0 bases and J lost 7, with 20 bases in between. The CDR3 loop is CASSLGPSEILGNTIYF. DNA for the CDR3: TGCGCCAGCAGCTTGGGGCCCTCAGAGATCCTCGGCAACACCATATATTTT.

The rearrangement joins TRBV2 to TRBJ2-7, with 12 positions matching TRBD2. This CDR3 spans 15 amino acids. CDR1 and CDR2 from the germline V gene are SNHLY and FYNNEI. The junction had 2 bases not matched to a gene; V was cut back by 3 bases and J by 2 bases. CDR3 sequence: CASSEGTSGPYEQYF. The CDR3 nucleotides read TGTGCCAGCAGTGAGGGGACTAGCGGGCCCTACGAGCAGTACTTC.

This chain connects TRBV7-2 to TRBJ1-4; weak D call: TRBD1 (6 bases). There are 17 residues in the CDR3. The V and J ends lost 2 bases and 8 bases respectively, with 21 bases between them. Germline-derived CDR1 and CDR2 are SGHTA and FQGNSA. The CDR3 sequence is CASSLWVGGGPSEKLFF. The CDR3 nucleotides are TGTGCCAGCAGCTTATGGGTTGGTGGGGGGCCAAGCGAAAAACTGTTTTTT.

This clone was seen more than once but under ten times. The V gene is TRBV6-1, the J gene TRBJ1-5, with D maybe TRBD1 (5 bases). This CDR3 comprises 13 residues. Germline lookup yields CDR1 MNHNS and CDR2 SASEGT. V was shortened by 2 bases and J by 6 bases, with 8 bases between the two germline ends. The CDR3 region has the DNA TGTGCCAGCAGTGAATGGGGGGGTCAGCCCCAGCATTTT. It is translated as CASSEWGGQPQHF.

This clone turned up a few times. CDR3 nucleotides: TGTGCCAGCAGCCCCGACAGGGGGCGTATTAATGAAAAACTGTTTTTT. Its translation: CASSPDRGRINEKLFF. V is TRBV7-9 and J is TRBJ1-4; 10 bases fit TRBD1. Trimming cost V 5 bases and J 4 bases; bases outside gene matches: 7. The CDR3 totals 16 residues. Germline lookup yields CDR1 SEHNR and CDR2 FQNEAQ (reference sequence).

The V gene is TRBV2, the J gene TRBJ1-6; 9 bases match TRBD1. CDR1 and CDR2 from the germline V gene are SNHLY and FYNNEI. The CDR3 has 13 amino acids. Trimming cost V 8 bases and J 8 bases; bases outside gene matches: 4. The CDR3 DNA reads as TGTGCCAGCGGGGGGGACAGGGATTCACCCCTCCACTTT. Encoded protein: CASGGDRDSPLHF.

The chain combines TRBV18 with TRBJ2-2; D perhaps matches TRBD1 (5 bases). CDR1 and CDR2 from the germline V gene are KGHSH and LQKENI. This CDR3 contains 14 residues. Trimming stripped 0 bases from V and 3 bases from J, with 5 bases between. The CDR3 DNA reads TGTGCCAGCTCACCACCCAGGGACACCGGGGAGCTGTTTTTT. Encoded protein: CASSPPRDTGELFF.

The chain links TRBV5-6 to TRBJ2-7; 9 nucleotides align to TRBD1. This CDR3 is built from 16 residues. Unmatched junction bases numbered 8, after V lost 1 base and J lost 3 bases. CDR1 is SGHDT and CDR2 is YYEEEE in the germline V gene. CDR3 coding DNA: TGTGCCAGCAGCTTGTGGCCTGCGGGACAGGGCTACGAGCAGTACTTC. Protein: CASSLWPAGQGYEQYF.

The V call is TRBV19, the J call TRBJ2-3; D not resolved. The V gene's germline CDR1 is LNHDA and CDR2 SQIVND (reference sequence). The CDR3 sequence is 13 residues long. V dropped 6 bases and J dropped 0 bases, with 7 bases sitting between them. This CDR3 reads CASRVASTDTQYF. CDR3 nucleotide sequence: TGTGCCAGTAGGGTCGCGAGCACAGATACGCAGTATTTT.

The CDR3: CASSRLTTRPYEQYF. The DNA of the CDR3 is TGTGCCAGCAGCCGACTTACCACAAGACCTTACGAGCAGTACTTC. The rearrangement joins TRBV2 to TRBJ2-7; no clear D. The V gene lost 6 bases and the J gene lost 4 bases, with 19 bases spanning the gap. This CDR3 is built from 15 residues. Germline CDR1 reads SNHLY; CDR2 reads FYNNEI.

The table lists this clone with a few counts. This chain uses TRBV30 with TRBJ2-1, with 7 bases fitting TRBD1. This CDR3 region has 12 residues. Trimming cost V 3 bases and J 12 bases; bases outside gene matches: 8. Germline CDR1 reads GTSNPN; CDR2 reads SVGIG (reference sequence). In DNA, the CDR3 is TGTGCCTGGAGGAAGGGGGCGGCGGGGCAGTTCTTC. This sequence encodes CAWRKGAAGQFF.

The chain links TRBV19 to TRBJ1-4; D gene unclear. The V gene's germline CDR1 is LNHDA and CDR2 SQIVND (reference sequence). The germline V and J ends were trimmed by 6 bases and 5 bases, with 1 base remaining between them. The CDR3 spans 10 residues. CDR3 amino acids: CASRNEKLFF. In nucleotides, the CDR3 is TGTGCCAGTAGGAATGAAAAACTGTTTTTT. Looking up the rest from reference TRBV19 and TRBJ1-4 gives the full variable domain: DGGITQSPKYLFRKEGQNVTLSCEQNLNHDAMYWYRQDPGQGLRLIYYSQIVNDFQKGDIAEGYSVSREKKESFPLTVTSAQKNPTAFYLCASRNEKLFFGSGTQLSVL.

The chain links TRBV5-1 to TRBJ1-4; 9 positions match TRBD1. The CDR3 is 15 residues long. Germline V gene sequence: CDR1 SGHRS, CDR2 YFSETQ. J was trimmed by 8 bases and V by 5 bases; bases with no gene match: 10. The CDR3 is CASRIQTGGREKLFF. CDR3 sequence (DNA): TGCGCCAGCAGGATTCAGACAGGGGGTCGGGAAAAACTGTTTTTT. Supplemented by reference TRBV5-1 and TRBJ1-4, the full variable domain reads KAGVTQTPRYLIKTRGQQVTLSCSPISGHRSVSWYQQTPGQGLQFLFEYFSETQRNKGNFPGRFSGRQFSNSRSEMNVSTLELGDSALYLCASRIQTGGREKLFFGSGTQLSVL.

The chain joins TRBV6-5 to TRBJ2-5; D may be TRBD1 or TRBD2 (6 bases each). There are 11 residues in the CDR3. Germline V gene data show CDR1 as MNHEY and CDR2 as SVGAGI. V was shortened by 8 bases and J by 5 bases, with 9 bases between the two germline ends. The DNA for the CDR3 is TGTGCCAGCGGGGGGCTTGAGACCCAGTACTTC. This translates into CASGGLETQYF.